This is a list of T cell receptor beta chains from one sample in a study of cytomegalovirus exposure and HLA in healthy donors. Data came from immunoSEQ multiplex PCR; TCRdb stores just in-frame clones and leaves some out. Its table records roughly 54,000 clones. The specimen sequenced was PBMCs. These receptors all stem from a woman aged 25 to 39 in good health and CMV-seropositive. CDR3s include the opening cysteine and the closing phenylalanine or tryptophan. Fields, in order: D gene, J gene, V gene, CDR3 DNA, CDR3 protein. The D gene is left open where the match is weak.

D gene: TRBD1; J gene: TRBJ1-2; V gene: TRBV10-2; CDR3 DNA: TGCGCCAGCAGTGAGTCCCGGACAGGGTATGGCTACACCTTC; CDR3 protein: CASSESRTGYGYTF
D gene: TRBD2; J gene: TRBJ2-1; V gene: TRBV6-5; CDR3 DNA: TGTGCCAGCAGTTACGAGCGGGGGGGCCCCTACAATGAGCAGTTCTTC; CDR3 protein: CASSYERGGPYNEQFF
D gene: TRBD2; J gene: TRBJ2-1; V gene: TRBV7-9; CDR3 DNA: TGTGCCAGCAGCTTAACTGGCGGGAGATCCTACAATGAGCAGTTCTTC; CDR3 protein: CASSLTGGRSYNEQFF
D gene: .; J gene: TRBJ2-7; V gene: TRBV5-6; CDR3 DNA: TGTGCCAGCAGCTTAGGGACGGGAGCCTACGAGCAGTACTTC; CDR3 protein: CASSLGTGAYEQYF
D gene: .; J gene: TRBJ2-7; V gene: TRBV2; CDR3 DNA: TGTGCCAGCACCCTAACAGGCTACGAGCAGTACTTC; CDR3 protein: CASTLTGYEQYF
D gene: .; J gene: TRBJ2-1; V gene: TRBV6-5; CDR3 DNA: TGTGCCTTAGGGGGATACAATGAGCAGTTCTTC; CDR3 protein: CALGGYNEQFF
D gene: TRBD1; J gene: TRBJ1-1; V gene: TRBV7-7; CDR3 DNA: TGTGCTAGCAGCTACCGGACAGGCCTAAAAAATGGAGCTTTCTTT; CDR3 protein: CASSYRTGLKNGAFF
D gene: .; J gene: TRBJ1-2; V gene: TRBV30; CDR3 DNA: TGTGCCTGGGACTTTAACTATGGCTACACCTTC; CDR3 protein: CAWDFNYGYTF
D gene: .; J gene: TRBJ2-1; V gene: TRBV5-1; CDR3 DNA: TGCGCCAGCAGCTTGAAGCGGAGCTCCTACAATGAGCAGTTCTTC; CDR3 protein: CASSLKRSSYNEQFF
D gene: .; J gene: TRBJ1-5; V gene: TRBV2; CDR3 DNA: TGTGCCAGCAGTGGGGTTGCGGCAGCCGATCAGCCCCAGCATTTT; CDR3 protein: CASSGVAAADQPQHF
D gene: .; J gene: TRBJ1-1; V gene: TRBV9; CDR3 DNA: TGTGCCAGCAGTACGGACACCATGAACACTGAAGATTTCTTT; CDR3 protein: CASSTDTMNTEDFF
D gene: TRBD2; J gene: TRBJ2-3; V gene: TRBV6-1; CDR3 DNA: TGTGCCAGCAGTGGCGGGGGTGGAACAGATACGCAGTATTTT; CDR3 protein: CASSGGGGTDTQYF
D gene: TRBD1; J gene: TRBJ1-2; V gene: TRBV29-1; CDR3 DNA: TGCAGCGTTGATGTGGCAGGGGGCACCTCCTACACCTTC; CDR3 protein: CSVDVAGGTSYTF
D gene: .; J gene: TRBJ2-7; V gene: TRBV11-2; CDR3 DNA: TGTGCCAGCAGCTTAGTCCCGCGGGAGCAGTACTTC; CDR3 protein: CASSLVPREQYF
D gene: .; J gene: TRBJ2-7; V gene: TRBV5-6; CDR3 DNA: TGTGCCAGCAGCTACTTATTAGCGGCCCGGACGAGATACGAGCAGTACTTC; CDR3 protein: CASSYLLAARTRYEQYF
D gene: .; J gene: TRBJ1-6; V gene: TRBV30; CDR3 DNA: .; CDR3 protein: CAWSVGQGSSPLHF
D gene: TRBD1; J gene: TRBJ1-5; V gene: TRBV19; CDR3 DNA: TGTGCCAGTAGTATGGAAACTGACAGGGGCCAGCCCCAGCATTTT; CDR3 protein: CASSMETDRGQPQHF
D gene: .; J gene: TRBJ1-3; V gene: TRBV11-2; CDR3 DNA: TGTGCCAGCAGCTTCAACTCTGGAAACACCATATATTTT; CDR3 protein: CASSFNSGNTIYF
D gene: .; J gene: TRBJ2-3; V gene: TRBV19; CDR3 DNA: TGTGCCAGTAGTATAGGGCTTAGGGGTAGCCACACAGATACGCAGTATTTT; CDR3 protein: CASSIGLRGSHTDTQYF
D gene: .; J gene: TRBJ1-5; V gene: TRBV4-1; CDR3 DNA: TGCGCCAGCAGCCAAGGGAGCGCCTATAGCAATCAGCCCCAGCATTTT; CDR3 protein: CASSQGSAYSNQPQHF
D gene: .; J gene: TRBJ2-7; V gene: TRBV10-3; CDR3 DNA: TGTGCCAGCGTTAGCGAGCAGGGGACAAACGAGCAGTACTTC; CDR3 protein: CASVSEQGTNEQYF
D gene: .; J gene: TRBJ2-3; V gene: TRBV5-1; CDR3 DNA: TGCGCCAGCAGCTTGGAACCCCCGACTAGCACAGATACGCAGTATTTT; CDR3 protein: CASSLEPPTSTDTQYF